A selection of T cell receptor beta chains follows, all from one sample in a study of T cells expressing NK-cell markers. TCRdb reprocessed the 5' RACE reads, keeping one entry per CDR3 protein, no DNA. The sample holds under 500,000 distinct CDR3 sequences. Sequenced sample: blood T cells: a sorted CD56 or NKG2C T cell subset, CD4+ or CD8+ T cells, or bulk PBMC T cells (not recorded which). The receptors were sampled from a woman aged 18-70 years in good health. Both conserved end residues are part of each CDR3. The order of the fields is J gene, V gene, CDR3 protein.

>TRBJ2-1|TRBV20-1
CSARVLKVQNEQFF
>TRBJ2-1|TRBV6-5
CASSYGSLAGVYNEQFF
>TRBJ2-7|TRBV29-1
CSVESGTTGEQYF
>TRBJ2-1|TRBV2
CASRGEYNEQFF
>TRBJ1-4|TRBV5-1
CASSLGLNEKLFF
>TRBJ1-2|TRBV27
CASSGGTGTAYGYTF
>TRBJ2-1|TRBV9
CASSVVPAGGEQFF
>TRBJ2-2|TRBV11-2
CASSPSRDINTGELFF
>TRBJ2-1|TRBV11-3
CASSSRTTDTSEQFF
>TRBJ1-3|TRBV29-1
CSVPGIVKNTIYF
>TRBJ2-3|TRBV12-5
CASGLSQAGGTQYF
>TRBJ2-7|TRBV7-9
CASSGGLAEKQYF
>TRBJ2-5|TRBV12-3/TRBV12-4
CASLIKETQYF
>TRBJ1-6|TRBV12-3/TRBV12-4
CAISKGTSPLHF
>TRBJ2-7|TRBV18
CASSPLRVQGLSYEQYF
>TRBJ2-3|TRBV20-1
CSANGDTDTQYF
>TRBJ2-1|TRBV20-1
CSAVSGRAKDEQFF
>TRBJ1-5|TRBV19
CASSIGWTSPQHF